Listed below are T cell receptor beta chains from one sample, sequenced in a study of T cell responses to AZD1222 COVID-19 vaccine. Only in-frame clones appear in the TCRdb table, and some are missing; sequencing was by immunoSEQ multiplex PCR. The repertoire holds 70,000 or so clones, with roughly 80% as singletons. Sequencing was performed on peripheral blood, taken 28 days after the second AZD1222 dose. These receptor sequences come from an adult who received the AZD1222 COVID-19 vaccine. CDR3s include the opening cysteine and the closing phenylalanine or tryptophan. Each record gives: D gene, clone size, J gene, V gene, CDR3 protein, CDR3 DNA. The D gene is left open where the match is weak. Clone size is stated in some rows and not others, as once, few, many or a class when expanded.

d_gene: NA
abundance: NA
j_gene: TRBJ1-6
v_gene: TRBV2
CDR3aa: CASSDRTTEISPLHF
CDR3nt: TGTGCCAGCAGTGACCGGACGACCGAAATCTCACCCCTCCACTTT

d_gene: NA
abundance: NA
j_gene: TRBJ2-5
v_gene: TRBV11-3
CDR3aa: CASSSGGGALETQYF
CDR3nt: TGTGCCAGCAGCAGTGGAGGGGGCGCGTTGGAGACCCAGTACTTC

d_gene: TRBD1
abundance: NA
j_gene: TRBJ2-7
v_gene: TRBV25-1
CDR3aa: CASRTGYEQYF
CDR3nt: TGTGCCAGCCGGACAGGGTACGAGCAGTACTTC

d_gene: TRBD1
abundance: NA
j_gene: TRBJ1-1
v_gene: TRBV4-2
CDR3aa: CASSRRDRATEAFF
CDR3nt: TGTGCCAGCAGCCGACGGGACAGGGCGACTGAAGCTTTCTTT

d_gene: NA
abundance: NA
j_gene: TRBJ1-2
v_gene: TRBV6-1
CDR3aa: CVTSQRRENYGYTF
CDR3nt: TGTGTCACCTCACAAAGGAGAGAGAACTATGGCTACACCTTC

d_gene: TRBD1
abundance: once
j_gene: TRBJ1-2
v_gene: TRBV12-5
CDR3aa: CASGFDSDRSYGYTF
CDR3nt: TGTGCTAGTGGTTTCGACTCGGACAGGAGCTATGGCTACACCTTC

d_gene: NA
abundance: NA
j_gene: TRBJ2-2
v_gene: TRBV5-1
CDR3aa: CASSPRGNTGELFF
CDR3nt: TGCGCCAGCAGCCCAAGGGGGAACACCGGGGAGCTGTTTTTT

d_gene: TRBD1
abundance: NA
j_gene: TRBJ2-2
v_gene: TRBV4-3
CDR3aa: CASSQFLSGTATTGELFF
CDR3nt: TGCGCCAGCAGCCAATTCCTCTCCGGGACAGCGACCACCGGGGAGCTGTTTTTT

d_gene: NA
abundance: NA
j_gene: TRBJ1-3
v_gene: TRBV12-3/TRBV12-4
CDR3aa: CASIMDSATTIYF
CDR3nt: TGTGCCAGCATCATGGACAGCGCAACCACCATATATTTT

d_gene: NA
abundance: NA
j_gene: TRBJ2-5
v_gene: TRBV9
CDR3aa: CASSVGASYETQYF
CDR3nt: TGTGCCAGCAGCGTAGGGGCATCTTACGAGACCCAGTACTTC

d_gene: NA
abundance: NA
j_gene: TRBJ1-5
v_gene: TRBV6-2/TRBV6-3
CDR3aa: CASSLGNSVGYQPQHF
CDR3nt: TGTGCCAGCAGTTTGGGGAATTCGGTCGGCTATCAGCCCCAGCATTTT

d_gene: NA
abundance: few
j_gene: TRBJ2-2
v_gene: TRBV7-9
CDR3aa: CASLERGDSNTGELFF
CDR3nt: TGTGCCAGCCTAGAAAGGGGGGACTCGAACACCGGGGAGCTGTTTTTT

d_gene: NA
abundance: NA
j_gene: TRBJ1-5
v_gene: TRBV6-2/TRBV6-3
CDR3aa: CASSFGGLGNQPQHF
CDR3nt: TGTGCCAGCAGTTTTGGGGGCTTGGGCAATCAGCCCCAGCATTTT